This T cell receptor (beta chain) was captured in a study of T cells in Graves' hyperthyroidism and ophthalmopathy. V lost 1 base to trimming and J lost 2 bases, with 15 bases between them. Germline CDR1 SGHAT, CDR2 FQNNGV. There are 16 residues in the CDR3. Researchers amplified the TCR beta CDR3 regions from RNA transcripts. First-round RT-PCR of the TCR CDR3 relied on the HTBI primer set. TCRdb reprocessed the multiplex PCR reads with MiXCR, giving one entry per CDR3 protein. The sample comprises about 520,000 distinct CDR3 sequences, roughly a quarter of which are singletons, and roughly 10% rests with the top ten.

This TCR derives from a woman in her 30s with Graves' ophthalmopathy. Sequenced input: blood. The V call is TRBV11-2, the J call TRBJ2-7; possible D gene TRBD2, 6 bases. CDR3: CASSLGSNPGAYEQYF. The CDR3 region has the DNA TGTGCCAGCAGCTTAGGGTCAAATCCGGGAGCCTACGAGCAGTACTTC.